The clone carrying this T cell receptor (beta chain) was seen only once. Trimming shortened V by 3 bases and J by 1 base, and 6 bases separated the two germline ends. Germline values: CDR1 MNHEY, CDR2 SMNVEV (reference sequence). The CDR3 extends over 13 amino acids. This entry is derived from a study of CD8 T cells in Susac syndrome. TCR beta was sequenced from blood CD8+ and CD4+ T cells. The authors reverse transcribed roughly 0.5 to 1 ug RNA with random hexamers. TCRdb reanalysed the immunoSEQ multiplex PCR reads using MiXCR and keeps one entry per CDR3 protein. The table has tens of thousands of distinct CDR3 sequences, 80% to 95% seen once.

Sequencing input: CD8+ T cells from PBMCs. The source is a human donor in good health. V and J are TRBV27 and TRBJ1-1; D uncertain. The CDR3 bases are TGTGCCAGCAGTTTTACCGGGAACACTGAAGCTTTCTTT. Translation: CASSFTGNTEAFF.